This TCR beta chain was recovered during a study of T cells in Graves' hyperthyroidism and ophthalmopathy. Pregnant or lactating patients were excluded, as were those with uncontrolled infection or other autoimmune disease. Each diagnosis drew on symptoms, thyroxine, TRAb, thyroid ultrasound and orbital computed tomography findings. Ten or more counts support this clonotype. Germline CDR1 DFQATT, CDR2 SNEGSKA (reference sequence). This CDR3 contains 14 residues. V trimming: 4 bases; J trimming: 7 bases; junction bases outside the gene matches: 13. RNA transcripts gave rise to amplified TCR beta CDR3 regions. When the TCR CDR3 underwent first-round RT-PCR, the HTBI primer set was used. TCRdb called the multiplex PCR reads again in MiXCR, with one record for every CDR3 protein. In the table there are about 520,000 distinct CDR3 sequences, approximately 25% of which are singletons.

The genes are TRBV20-1 and TRBJ2-7; 7 nucleotides agree with TRBD1. Sequencing used blood. The sequence was obtained from a woman aged 30 to 39 with Graves' ophthalmopathy. The CDR3 reads CSATRQGSGSEQYF. CDR3 DNA sequence: TGCAGTGCTACCAGACAGGGTTCGGGTTCGGAGCAGTACTTC.